A single TCR beta chain is shown here with its context. This record comes from a study of blood T cell repertoires in COVID-19. Turning to the study itself: From T cells, B-cell-depleted T cells, or PBMCs came the material, which was cDNA or gDNA.

Assay used: immunoSEQ multiplex PCR; TCRdb lists only in-frame clones, some missing. Seen here are a few hundred thousand clones, around 80% observed once, and the top ten hold approximately 4%. The V end lost 2 bases, the J end lost 5 bases, and 12 bases lay between the germline ends. Germline V gene sequence: CDR1 SNHLY, CDR2 FYNNEI. The length of the CDR3 is 14 residues. The clonotype originates from a man aged 55 to 70 with acute or convalescent COVID-19. The sequenced sample was peripheral blood. This chain uses TRBV2 with TRBJ1-1; D possibly corresponds to TRBD1 (5 bases). CDR3: CASSERGSWTEAFF. In DNA, the CDR3 is TGTGCCAGCAGTGAAAGGGGCAGTTGGACTGAAGCTTTCTTT.